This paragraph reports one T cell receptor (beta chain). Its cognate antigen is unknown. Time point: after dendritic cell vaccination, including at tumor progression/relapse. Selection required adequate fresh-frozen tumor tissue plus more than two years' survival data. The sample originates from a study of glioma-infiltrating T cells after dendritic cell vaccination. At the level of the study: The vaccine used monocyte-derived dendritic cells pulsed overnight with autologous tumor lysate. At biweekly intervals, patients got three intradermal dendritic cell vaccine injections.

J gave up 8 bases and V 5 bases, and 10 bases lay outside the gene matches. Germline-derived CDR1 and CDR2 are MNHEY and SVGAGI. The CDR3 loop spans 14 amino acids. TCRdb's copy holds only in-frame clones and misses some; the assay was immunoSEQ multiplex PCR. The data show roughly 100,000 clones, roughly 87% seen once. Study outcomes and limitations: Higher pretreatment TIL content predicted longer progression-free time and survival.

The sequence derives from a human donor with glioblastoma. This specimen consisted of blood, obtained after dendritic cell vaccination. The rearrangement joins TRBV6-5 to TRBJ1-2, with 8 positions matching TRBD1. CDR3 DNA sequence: TGTGCCAGCAGTGAAGTTCAGGGGGCGGGAGGCTACACCTTC. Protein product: CASSEVQGAGGYTF.